The sequence of this T cell receptor (beta chain) was determined in a study of T cells in Graves' hyperthyroidism and ophthalmopathy. This clonotype was seen at least ten times. Germline V CDR1 and CDR2: GTSNPN, SVGIG (reference sequence). The length of the CDR3 is 15 residues. Trimming took 2 bases from V and 0 from J, leaving 12 bases between them. Amplified TCR beta CDR3 regions came from RNA transcripts. RT-PCR in the first round (using the HTBI primer set) targeted the TCR CDR3. One entry per CDR3 protein, called by TCRdb with MiXCR from the multiplex PCR reads. The sample lists fewer than 450,000 distinct CDR3 sequences; around an eighth were seen once.

The gene calls are TRBV30 and TRBJ2-3; possible D gene TRBD1, 5 bases. This TCR was sampled from a man aged 50-60 years with Graves' ophthalmopathy. The specimen was blood. CDR3 DNA: TGTGCCTGGAGTTCCAGACAGTGGAGCACAGATACGCAGTATTTT. Its translation: CAWSSRQWSTDTQYF.